The present T cell receptor (beta chain) was sequenced within a study of T cell repertoires in cytomegalovirus infection. Germline V gene sequence: CDR1 MNHNS, CDR2 SASEGT. The CDR3 loop spans 15 amino acids. V was pared by 0 bases and J by 2 bases, with 9 bases between. In TCRdb, the reads were re-called with MiXCR into one record per CDR3 protein. This table holds about 740,000 distinct CDR3 sequences, roughly 36% found once. This clonotype appeared many times. The sequence was obtained from a human donor in good health (CMV status not recorded). Some clones in this sample may be carry-over from other donors' samples. The chain joins TRBV6-1 to TRBJ2-3, with D uncertain. Sequences were obtained from PBMCs. In DNA, the CDR3 is TGTGCCAGCAGTGAAGCGTTGAATCCCACAGATACGCAGTATTTT. Its translation is CASSEALNPTDTQYF.